These T cell receptor beta chains were read from a single sample in a study of Graves' ophthalmopathy and Graves' hyperthyroidism. TCRdb re-called the multiplex PCR reads through MiXCR, storing one row per CDR3 protein. The sample shows 660,000 or so distinct CDR3 sequences, approximately 39% of them seen only once. Source material: peripheral blood. These receptors originate from an adult man with Graves' ophthalmopathy. The CDR3 runs from the conserved cysteine through the conserved F or W. Fields, in order: J gene, D gene, V gene, clone size, CDR3 DNA, CDR3 protein. The D gene is left open where the match is weak. Clone size is shown for a subset of rows, as once, few, many or a class of expanded clone.

TRBJ2-7	TRBD2	TRBV5-4	few	TGTGCCAGCAGCTCGCCGGGGGGCCGCAATAGCGGGGAACCCTACGAGCAGTACTTC	CASSSPGGRNSGEPYEQYF
TRBJ2-5	NA	TRBV14	NA	TGTGCCAGCAGCCAAGATACGAGACTAGAAGAGACCCAGTACTTC	CASSQDTRLEETQYF
TRBJ1-6	NA	TRBV25-1	NA	TGTGCCAGCAGTACCGGGAATAATTCACCCCTCCACTTT	CASSTGNNSPLHF
TRBJ1-2	TRBD1	TRBV9	NA	TGTGCCAGCAGCCAAGAAGGACCTGCAGGGGGCTTTGGCTACACCTTC	CASSQEGPAGGFGYTF
TRBJ1-6	NA	TRBV6-5	many	TGTGCCAGCAGTTCGCTGGGGGGGCTACGCTCACCCCTCCACTTT	CASSSLGGLRSPLHF
TRBJ1-4	NA	TRBV25-1	NA	TGTGCCAGCAGCGTGGGGGGGGGGCTTGGTGAAAAACTGTTTTTT	CASSVGGGLGEKLFF
TRBJ2-7	NA	TRBV7-9	few	TGTGCCAGCAGCTTCCGGGGTAGCGGAGACTACGAGCAGTACTTC	CASSFRGSGDYEQYF
TRBJ1-4	TRBD1	TRBV5-1	many	TGCGCCAGCAGCCAGGACAGGGGGGGAGTAAAACTGTTTTTT	CASSQDRGGVKLFF
TRBJ1-2	TRBD1	TRBV5-1	few	TGCGCCAGCAGGCCCCCGGGACAGGGTAATGGCTACACCTTC	CASRPPGQGNGYTF
TRBJ1-6	NA	TRBV5-4	many	TGTGCCAGCAGCTTCCAGGGACATAATTCACCCCTCCACTTT	CASSFQGHNSPLHF
TRBJ1-2	NA	TRBV7-3	many	TGTGCCAGCAGCTATGGGGAGAACTATGGCTACACCTTC	CASSYGENYGYTF
TRBJ2-1	TRBD2	TRBV12-3/TRBV12-4	NA	TGTGCCAGCCGACCCGGGGGGTACAATGAGCAGTTCTTC	CASRPGGYNEQFF
TRBJ1-2	NA	TRBV12-3/TRBV12-4	many	TGTGCCAGCGGACGGCTCTATGGCTACACCTTC	CASGRLYGYTF
TRBJ2-7	TRBD2	TRBV2	many	TGTGCCAGCACTAGTAGTGGGACTAGCGGGAGGCCGCGGTACTTC	CASTSSGTSGRPRYF
TRBJ1-1	TRBD1	TRBV10-3	many	TGTGCCATCAGCAGACAAGACAGGGCGGGCACTGAAGCTTTCTTT	CAISRQDRAGTEAFF
TRBJ2-7	NA	TRBV10-3	NA	TGTGCCATCAGTGAGTCGACTGGGACCTCGGTGAGGGAGCAGTACTTC	CAISESTGTSVREQYF